The clone carrying this TCR beta chain is a singleton in its sample. Its antigen is unidentified. One end of the junction fails to match germline, which may point to a read error. This sample was taken from a study of T cells in Graves' hyperthyroidism and ophthalmopathy. TCR beta CDR3 region amplification was performed from RNA transcripts. With the HTBI primer set, the TCR CDR3 went through a first round of RT-PCR. TCRdb itself ran the multiplex PCR reads through MiXCR, one entry per CDR3 protein. Of a few hundred thousand distinct CDR3 sequences in the sample, around 45% were seen once. This CDR3 is 16 amino acids long. Germline CDR1 and CDR2: MGHDK and SYGVNS. Study-level results: Blood shared most expanded thyroid clonotypes above 0.001. Progression to ophthalmopathy was predicted a median of approximately 6.4 months early.

Uncontrolled infection, other autoimmune disease, pregnancy or lactation led to exclusion. The study based diagnoses on clinical symptoms, serum thyroxine and TRAb, thyroid ultrasound and orbital computed tomography. The source is a woman aged 18-29 years with Graves' hyperthyroidism. The rearrangement uses TRBV25-1 and TRBJ2-6; TRBD1 agrees at 9 bases. Sequencing input: peripheral blood or thyroid tissue (not recorded which). DNA for the CDR3: TGTACCAGCACTTCGGGACAGGGTTCTGGGGCCAACGTCCTGACTTTC. This gives the protein CTSTSGQGSGANVLTF.